This paragraph covers one TCR beta chain sequence. The entry originates in a study of blood T cell repertoires in COVID-19. Whole-study context: Nucleic acid was either cDNA or gDNA, and it came from T cells, B-cell-depleted T cells, or PBMCs.

The germline CDR1 and CDR2 sequences are SGDLS and YYNGEE. V was shortened by 2 bases and J by 6 bases, with 6 bases between the two germline ends. The CDR3 totals 12 residues. TCRdb keeps only in-frame clones here, not all; method: immunoSEQ multiplex PCR. Counted here are roughly 100,000 clones, around four fifths occurring once; the ten biggest clones make up 3.5% to 5.5%. Sample: peripheral blood. The chain recombines TRBV9 with TRBJ2-1; D unresolved. The receptor was derived from a human donor in a cohort sampled during active COVID-19. The CDR3 reads CASSVPSNEQFF. CDR3 DNA: TGTGCCAGCAGCGTTCCATCCAATGAGCAGTTCTTC.